Listed below are T cell receptor beta chains from one sample, sequenced in a study of T cell repertoires in ileal Crohn's disease. This table comes from immunoSEQ multiplex PCR, and its TCRdb copy is limited to in-frame clones, with some not included. The repertoire consists of 12,000 or so clones, with approximately 72% occurring once and the leading ten covering under 15%. The sample was ileal tissue. These TCRs come from an adult with Crohn's disease. Both conserved end residues are part of each CDR3. D genes are given only for firm matches. Clone size appears in some rows only: once, few, many, or a class for an expanded clone.

cdr3_length | j_call | d_call | clone_size | v_call | cdr3_nt | cdr3_aa
16 | TRBJ2-7 | TRBD1 | - | TRBV30 | TGTGCCTGGAGCCTACAAAAACAGGGGAAGAAGTACGAGCAGTACTTC | CAWSLQKQGKKYEQYF
15 | TRBJ2-7 | TRBD2 | - | TRBV7-6 | TGTGCCAGCAGCCCCGTAGCGGGGGGCGTCTACGAGCAGTACTTC | CASSPVAGGVYEQYF
15 | TRBJ2-5 | TRBD2 | - | TRBV6-5 | TGTGCCAGCAGTAGACTAGCGGGGGGCGGAGAGACCCAGTACTTC | CASSRLAGGGETQYF
15 | TRBJ1-2 | - | - | TRBV4-2 | TGTGCCAGCAGCTACGTCGACATAGGGGCGCGGGGCTACACCTTC | CASSYVDIGARGYTF
11 | TRBJ1-2 | - | once | TRBV6-5 | TGTGCCAGCAGTTCAGGGTTGAGCTACACCTTC | CASSSGLSYTF
13 | TRBJ2-3 | - | - | TRBV30 | TGTGCCTGGAGCTCCGGAGGTTCAGATACGCAGTATTTT | CAWSSGGSDTQYF
13 | TRBJ1-2 | - | - | TRBV6-6 | TGTGCCAGCAGTTACTCGAACCAGGAAGGCTACACCTTC | CASSYSNQEGYTF
14 | TRBJ1-5 | TRBD1 | - | TRBV10-1 | TGCGCCAGCAGTTCCGGACAGGAGAATCAGCCCCAGCATTTT | CASSSGQENQPQHF
13 | TRBJ2-3 | - | - | TRBV7-2 | TGTGCCAGCAGCTTTCCCAGCGCAGATACGCAGTATTTT | CASSFPSADTQYF
13 | TRBJ2-5 | - | - | TRBV29-1 | TGCAGCGTTGGACTGGAGGGCCTTGAGACCCAGTACTTC | CSVGLEGLETQYF
16 | TRBJ1-5 | - | - | TRBV4-1 | TGCGCCAGCAGCCGAAAGGACGGGATCCTCAATCAGCCCCAGCATTTT | CASSRKDGILNQPQHF
12 | TRBJ1-2 | - | - | TRBV15 | TGTGCCACCAGAGACAGGAACTATGGCTACACCTTC | CATRDRNYGYTF
15 | TRBJ2-1 | TRBD2 | - | TRBV6-4 | TGTGCCAGCAGTGACGGGTCGCTAGCGGGGGATGAGCAGTTCTTC | CASSDGSLAGDEQFF
12 | TRBJ1-1 | - | - | TRBV19 | TGTGCCAGTAGTATTCTCGGGGGTGAAGCTTTCTTT | CASSILGGEAFF
14 | TRBJ2-1 | TRBD1 | - | TRBV7-2 | TGTGCCAGCAGCCCGGGACAGGGGCAGGGTGAGCAGTTCTTC | CASSPGQGQGEQFF
15 | TRBJ1-5 | - | - | TRBV28 | TGTGCCAGCAGGATCACAGGGCCCTCCAATCAGCCCCAGCATTTT | CASRITGPSNQPQHF
16 | TRBJ1-4 | - | - | TRBV6-5 | TGTGCCAGCAGTTGGAACTCGCAGGGTACCGGTGAAAAACTGTTTTTT | CASSWNSQGTGEKLFF
15 | TRBJ1-5 | - | - | TRBV6-1 | TGTGCCAGCAGTTCCCTGCGGGGGGTCAATCAGCCCCAGCATTTT | CASSSLRGVNQPQHF
15 | TRBJ2-1 | TRBD2 | - | TRBV7-2 | TGTGCCAGCAGCTTAGTGGGGACTAGCGGGAATGAGCAGTTCTTC | CASSLVGTSGNEQFF
15 | TRBJ2-1 | TRBD1 | - | TRBV27 | TGTGCCAGCAGTTCCCGCGGGACAGGGGGGGGTGAGCAGTTCTTC | CASSSRGTGGGEQFF
15 | TRBJ2-3 | TRBD2 | - | TRBV6-1 | TGTGCCAGCAGTGGGACTAGCGGGGGGGCAGATACGCAGTATTTT | CASSGTSGGADTQYF
14 | TRBJ1-6 | TRBD1 | - | TRBV5-1 | TGCGCCAGCAGCCCCGGGACAGGGAATTCACCCCTCCACTTT | CASSPGTGNSPLHF
15 | TRBJ1-3 | - | - | TRBV2 | TGTGCCAGTAGTCGCGGGGCCGGTCCTGGTGACACCATATATTTT | CASSRGAGPGDTIYF
12 | TRBJ1-5 | - | - | TRBV21-1 | TGTGCCAGCAAAGGGGTATGGCAGCCCCAGCATTTT | CASKGVWQPQHF
13 | TRBJ1-1 | - | - | TRBV2 | TGTGCCAGCCGACGGTTGACGGGCACTGAAGCTTTCTTT | CASRRLTGTEAFF
16 | TRBJ1-5 | - | medium-sized | TRBV10-2 | TGCGCCAGCAGTGAGTCACCAGGTAATAGCAATCAGCCCCAGCATTTT | CASSESPGNSNQPQHF
14 | TRBJ2-3 | TRBD1 | - | TRBV6-1 | TGTGCCAGCAGTCTAGGACAGGGGACAGATACGCAGTATTTT | CASSLGQGTDTQYF
13 | TRBJ2-7 | TRBD2 | - | TRBV2 | TGTGCCAGCAGTCCCCGGGGGGCCTACGAGCAGTACTTC | CASSPRGAYEQYF
18 | TRBJ2-7 | TRBD2 | - | TRBV15 | TGTGCCACCAGCAGAGAACTAGCGGGGGGGATTTTCTCCTACGAGCAGTACTTC | CATSRELAGGIFSYEQYF
13 | TRBJ1-1 | - | - | TRBV7-3 | TGTGCCAGCAGCACCGGACAAGGGACTGAAGCTTTCTTT | CASSTGQGTEAFF
11 | TRBJ2-7 | - | - | TRBV25-1 | TGTGCCAGCGGGCCTGCTCGCGAGCAGTACTTC | CASGPAREQYF
11 | TRBJ2-1 | - | few | TRBV6-1 | TGTGCCAGCCGGGGGTACAATGAGCAGTTCTTC | CASRGYNEQFF